This T cell receptor beta chain was recorded in a study of T cell repertoires in cytomegalovirus infection. Background on the study: Well-studied HLA-B-restricted epitopes and recently identified HLA-C-restricted epitopes of CMV were both used in the study. In public TCR beta signatures, there were indications of both CMV infection and matching HLA type.

The CDR3 spans 10 residues. With 7 bases removed from V and 6 bases from J, the gap between germline ends came to 4 bases. Germline lookup yields CDR1 MNHEY and CDR2 SMNVEV (reference sequence). TCRdb processed the reads anew with MiXCR; each CDR3 protein has one entry. The sample consists of just over 450,000 distinct CDR3 sequences, 40% to 50% of them appearing once. With regard to this clonotype: Its target is not known.

This TCR was recovered from a human donor in good health (CMV status not recorded). Some clones in this sample may be carry-over from other donors' samples. The V gene is TRBV27, the J gene TRBJ1-5; D gene ambiguous. The sequenced sample was cultured PBMCs, obtained from culture after CMV antigen stimulation. In DNA, the CDR3 is TGTGCCAGCATTGGTCAGCCCCAGCATTTT. It translates to CASIGQPQHF.